This T cell receptor beta chain was retrieved from a study of regulatory T cells in long-lasting Graves disease. Across the study: Less than 3 months of antithyroid drugs had been taken by newly diagnosed Graves' patients.

Investigators prepared the TCR beta libraries by applying iRepertoire HTBI primers and Arm-PCR of CDR3 regions. Each CDR3 protein is one row after TCRdb ran MiXCR on the multiplex PCR reads. The data hold about 430,000 distinct CDR3 sequences, with approximately 15% observed a single time. Time point meaning: newly diagnosed GD, antithyroid drugs for less than 3 months. From PBMCs, RNA was extracted and then used to make the TCR library. This sample was also put to use in a study of T cells in Graves' hyperthyroidism and ophthalmopathy. From that study: Primed by the HTBI set, a first-round RT-PCR was run on the TCR CDR3.

The sequence was collected from a woman aged 40-49 years with Graves disease. The input for sequencing was peripheral blood mononuclear cells (PBMCs), taken at new diagnosis, from a patient treated with antithyroid drugs.

The CDR3 region has the DNA TGTGCCAGCAGCCTTAGGGGACAGGGCCAAGAGACCCAGTACTTC. It is translated as CASSLRGQGQETQYF. The rearrangement joins TRBV6-1 to TRBJ2-5; 9 positions agree with TRBD1. The CDR3 spans 15 residues. V shed 6 bases, J shed 1 base, and the junction held 6 bases outside the gene matches. Germline lookup yields CDR1 MNHNS and CDR2 SASEGT.